Below, one T cell receptor (beta chain) is given with its context. This sample stems from a study of blood T cells in healthy people across ages. The second PCR ran roughly 7 to 11 cycles with a sample-barcoded 5' primer and J-beta primers. TCRdb itself ran the 5' RACE reads through MiXCR, one entry per CDR3 protein. The data show some 860,000 distinct CDR3 sequences, about 56% seen once. The ends lost 2 bases at V and 10 bases at J; junction bases unmatched: 6. This CDR3 comprises 15 residues. From germline, CDR1 is MNHEY and CDR2 SMNVEV (reference sequence). Caucasian, healthy and from Russia, the donors were aged between roughly 6 and 100.

V usage is TRBV27 and J usage is TRBJ1-6, with TRBD1 matching over 9 bases. This TCR came from a man between 40 and 49 years old in good health. Sequencing input: blood. This CDR3 is CASSLGQGYRSPLHF. CDR3 bases: TGTGCCAGCAGTTTAGGACAGGGGTATCGCTCACCCCTCCACTTT.